The rows below give T cell receptor beta chains drawn from one sample of a study of blood T cell repertoires in COVID-19. Clones were read by immunoSEQ multiplex PCR, and TCRdb kept only the in-frame ones, dropping some. The data hold approximately 300,000 clones, with approximately 86% observed a single time. The sequenced sample consisted of peripheral blood. Receptors were obtained from a human donor with COVID-19, enrolled during active disease. The donor label of this sample is uncertain. Each CDR3 is given with its conserved first and last residue. Fields, in order: clone size, V gene, J gene, D gene, CDR3 protein, CDR3 DNA. A D gene is named only where the DNA matches it firmly. Not all rows give a size; the values are once, few, many and, for expanded clones, a class.

NA	TRBV30	TRBJ1-5	NA	CAWSVPRQGGNQPQHF	TGTGCCTGGAGTGTACCTAGGCAAGGCGGCAATCAGCCCCAGCATTTT
NA	TRBV28	TRBJ1-1	NA	CATRGLNTEAFF	TGTGCCACCCGGGGTCTGAACACTGAAGCTTTCTTT
NA	TRBV19	TRBJ1-2	NA	CASSPPGQGGDYGYTF	TGTGCCAGTAGTCCACCGGGACAAGGCGGCGACTATGGCTACACCTTC
NA	TRBV15	TRBJ1-1	NA	CATSRGYMNTEAFF	TGTGCCACCAGCAGAGGGTACATGAACACTGAAGCTTTCTTT
once	TRBV7-6	TRBJ1-6	TRBD1	CASSRDRANSPLHF	TGTGCCAGCAGCCGGGACAGGGCTAATTCACCCCTCCACTTT
once	TRBV18	TRBJ2-1	NA	CASSRAGTPETNEQFF	TGTGCCAGCTCACGAGCCGGGACTCCTGAAACCAATGAGCAGTTCTTC
NA	TRBV6-5	TRBJ2-3	NA	CASSQPTTTDTQYF	TGTGCCAGCAGTCAACCCACTACCACAGATACGCAGTATTTT
NA	TRBV5-1	TRBJ1-1	NA	CASSPEAGVNTEAFF	TGCGCCAGCAGCCCCGAGGCGGGGGTGAACACTGAAGCTTTCTTT
NA	TRBV7-9	TRBJ2-5	NA	CASGRPGVGETQYF	TGTGCCAGCGGTCGACCGGGGGTAGGGGAGACCCAGTACTTC
NA	TRBV7-2	TRBJ2-5	NA	CASSLGPPGTGETQYF	TGTGCCAGCAGCTTAGGCCCCCCCGGGACTGGGGAGACCCAGTACTTC
few	TRBV29-1	TRBJ1-5	NA	CSAHGGLGQPQHF	TGCAGCGCCCACGGGGGTTTGGGACAGCCCCAGCATTTT
NA	TRBV4-1	TRBJ1-1	NA	CASSLSHGRLNTEAFF	TGCGCCAGCAGCCTCAGCCATGGGAGGCTTAACACTGAAGCTTTCTTT
NA	TRBV19	TRBJ2-1	TRBD2	CATSGLAGYNEQFF	TGTGCCACCTCGGGACTAGCGGGCTACAATGAGCAGTTCTTC
NA	TRBV28	TRBJ2-7	NA	CASSLSRGGVYEQYF	TGTGCCAGCAGTTTAAGCAGGGGCGGAGTATACGAGCAGTACTTC
NA	TRBV7-3	TRBJ2-3	TRBD2	CASSVTSGPPDTQYF	TGTGCCAGCAGCGTAACTAGCGGCCCACCAGATACGCAGTATTTT
once	TRBV10-2	TRBJ2-3	NA	CASSDGQGGADTQYF	TGCGCCAGCAGTGATGGGCAGGGGGGTGCAGATACGCAGTATTTT
NA	TRBV6-2/TRBV6-3	TRBJ2-5	TRBD2	CASSSQFSGREQETQYF	TGTGCCAGCAGTTCCCAGTTTAGCGGGAGGGAGCAAGAGACCCAGTACTTC
NA	TRBV5-6	TRBJ1-1	TRBD1	CASSSSGTVNTEAFF	TGTGCCAGCAGTTCCTCCGGGACAGTGAACACTGAAGCTTTCTTT
once	TRBV5-1	TRBJ1-2	TRBD1	CASSFGTDYGYTF	TGCGCCAGCAGCTTCGGGACAGACTATGGCTACACCTTC
NA	TRBV7-2	TRBJ1-2	NA	CASTPTQSNYGYTF	TGTGCCAGCACCCCGACTCAGTCTAACTATGGCTACACCTTC
NA	TRBV6-6	TRBJ2-7	TRBD2	CASSYGSGRSHEQYF	TGTGCCAGCAGTTATGGAAGCGGGAGGTCCCACGAGCAGTACTTC
NA	TRBV7-2	TRBJ1-2	NA	CASSSNGINYGYTF	TGTGCCAGCAGCTCTAACGGGATTAACTATGGCTACACCTTC
NA	TRBV11-1	TRBJ2-5	NA	CASSSPGFETQYF	TGTGCCAGCAGCTCTCCAGGGTTTGAGACCCAGTACTTC
few	TRBV2	TRBJ2-7	NA	CASSEVVPSVREQYF	TGTGCCAGCAGTGAAGTCGTACCTTCCGTGAGAGAGCAGTACTTC
NA	TRBV19	TRBJ1-2	TRBD1	CASSRLGQGAGGYTF	TGTGCCAGTAGTAGGCTGGGGCAGGGGGCTGGTGGCTACACCTTC
few	TRBV30	TRBJ1-5	NA	CAWSVGQGNNQPQHF	TGTGCCTGGAGTGTTGGGCAGGGGAACAATCAGCCCCAGCATTTT